One sample yielded the 18 T cell receptor beta chains listed below, sequenced in a study of cytomegalovirus exposure and HLA in healthy donors. This table comes from immunoSEQ multiplex PCR, and its TCRdb copy is limited to in-frame clones, with some not included. Altogether tens of thousands of clones are present, roughly nine tenths being singletons, with the ten largest covering around 1.1%. Source material: PBMCs. Receptors were obtained from a man aged 18-30 years in good health and CMV-seronegative.

This chain uses TRBV4-2 with TRBJ2-5, with 12 bases that match TRBD2. Germline assignment: CDR1 LGHNA and CDR2 YNFKEQ. Trimming at V came to 3 bases and at J to 4 bases, leaving 9 bases not matched to a gene. This CDR3 region has 17 residues. The DNA of the CDR3 is TGTGCCAGCAGCCATGTCGAGGCGGGACTAGCGGGAGAGACCCAGTACTTC. As protein: CASSHVEAGLAGETQYF.

J is TRBJ2-7 and V is TRBV15; D may be TRBD1 (5 bases). The CDR3 has 12 amino acids. Trimming took 0 bases from V and 6 from J, leaving 6 bases between them. Germline values: CDR1 LNHNV, CDR2 YYDKDF (reference sequence). CDR3 protein: CATSRDRGEQYF. CDR3 nucleotide sequence: TGTGCCACCAGCAGAGATAGGGGCGAGCAGTACTTC.

The CDR3 sequence is CASRPDWSSGANVLTF. The CDR3 region has the DNA TGTGCCAGCAGACCCGATTGGAGCTCTGGGGCCAACGTCCTGACTTTC. The J gene is TRBJ2-6, the V gene TRBV5-6; D unresolved. Germline-derived CDR1 and CDR2 are SGHDT and YYEEEE. Deletions cut 5 bases from V and 0 bases from J, with 12 bases between. The CDR3 totals 16 residues.

This chain uses TRBV25-1 with TRBJ2-5; TRBD2 agrees at 9 bases. The germline V gene encodes CDR1 MGHDK and CDR2 SYGVNS. The CDR3 contains 17 residues. Trimming at V came to 2 bases and at J to 5 bases, leaving 12 bases not matched to a gene. For the CDR3, the DNA is TGTGCCAGCAGTGAACATAGGTTAGCGGGAGTCGGTGAGACCCAGTACTTC. This encodes CASSEHRLAGVGETQYF.

This clone was observed once. This chain uses TRBV28 with TRBJ1-5, with D unresolved. The CDR3 runs 13 residues. The V gene lost 7 bases and the J gene lost 3 bases, with 10 bases spanning the gap. Looked up from germline, CDR1 is MDHEN and CDR2 is SYDVKM. The CDR3 sequence is CASTGQHNQPQHF. Here the CDR3 DNA reads TGTGCCAGCACTGGGCAGCACAATCAGCCCCAGCATTTT.

This sequence joins TRBV2 and TRBJ1-3, with D possibly being TRBD1 (5 bases). The CDR3 length is 14 residues. V was shortened by 7 bases and J by 1 base, with 11 bases between the two germline ends. Germline values: CDR1 SNHLY, CDR2 FYNNEI. This CDR3 reads CASNSGESGNTIYF. The DNA of the CDR3 is TGTGCCAGCAATTCGGGGGAATCTGGAAACACCATATATTTT.

The gene calls are TRBV6-4 and TRBJ2-3, with TRBD2 identical over 9 bases. Germline V gives CDR1 MRHNA, CDR2 SNTAGT. V gave up 4 bases and J gave up 2 bases; unmatched junction bases: 7. The CDR3 runs 16 residues. CDR3 residues: CASSAIAGAHTDTQYF. CDR3 coding DNA: TGTGCCAGCAGTGCTATAGCGGGAGCCCACACAGATACGCAGTATTTT.

This clone was seen only once. V gene TRBV9 combines with J gene TRBJ2-7; 9 bases are shared with TRBD1. From germline, CDR1 is SGDLS and CDR2 YYNGEE. With V trimmed by 3 bases and J by 5 bases, 3 bases remained unmatched. This CDR3 is 13 amino acids long. The CDR3 DNA reads TGTGCCAGCAGCGCGGGACAGGGAGACGAGCAGTACTTC. Translated, it gives CASSAGQGDEQYF.

This chain uses TRBV9 with TRBJ2-4; D is perhaps TRBD2 (6 bases). V gave up 0 bases and J gave up 9 bases, with 10 bases separating them. The length of the CDR3 is 13 residues. The germline V gene encodes CDR1 SGDLS and CDR2 YYNGEE. CDR3 protein: CASSVGTGGIQYF. Here the CDR3 DNA reads TGTGCCAGCAGCGTAGGTACCGGGGGCATTCAGTACTTC.

The V gene is TRBV28, the J gene TRBJ1-2; a possible D gene is TRBD1 (5 bases). Trimming shortened V by 6 bases and J by 5 bases, and 13 bases separated the two germline ends. Per germline, CDR1 MDHEN and CDR2 SYDVKM. This CDR3 has 13 residues. The DNA for the CDR3 is TGTGCCAGCAGCCCTGGGGGGGGGTATGGCTACACCTTC. It yields the protein CASSPGGGYGYTF.

CDR3 DNA: TGTGCCAGCAGCCCACCGACGGGACTAGCGGGAGTGGGAAATGAGCAGTTCTTC. Translation gives CASSPPTGLAGVGNEQFF. The rearrangement links TRBV7-9 to TRBJ2-1, with 14 nucleotides matching TRBD2. This CDR3 region has 18 residues. The trim removed 5 bases at V and 7 bases at J, leaving 13 bases unmatched. Germline-derived CDR1 and CDR2 are SEHNR and FQNEAQ (reference sequence).

Here the CDR3 reads CASSLNGGEAYF. The CDR3, as DNA: TGTGCCAGCAGCTTAAATGGTGGGGAGGCGTACTTC. The V gene is TRBV7-8, the J gene TRBJ2-7, with D tentatively TRBD2 (6 bases). Germline CDR1 and CDR2: SGHVS and FQNEAQ. Trimming stripped 2 bases from V and 12 bases from J, with 14 bases between. This CDR3 contains 12 residues. Combining the CDR3 with reference TRBV7-8 and TRBJ2-7 gives the whole variable domain GAGVSQSPRYKVAKRGQDVALRCDPISGHVSLFWYQQALGQGPEFLTYFQNEAQLDKSGLPSDRFFAERPEGSVSTLKIQRTQQEDSAVYLCASSLNGGEAYFGPGTRLTVT.

The chain combines TRBV6-6 with TRBJ2-3; no clear D. The CDR3 covers 16 residues. The germline V gene encodes CDR1 MNHNY and CDR2 SVGAGI (reference sequence). V was cut by 4 bases and J by 2 bases, with 16 bases left in between. CDR3 sequence: CASSSRRVAPTDTQYF. For the CDR3, the DNA is TGTGCCAGCAGTTCGCGACGGGTTGCCCCCACAGATACGCAGTATTTT.

The chain is built from TRBV5-4 and TRBJ2-3; D is perhaps TRBD2 (5 bases). Germline lookup yields CDR1 SGHNT and CDR2 YYREEE (reference sequence). The V and J ends lost 4 bases and 3 bases respectively, with 12 bases between them. The CDR3 loop spans 14 amino acids. CDR3 region: CASSTSGSTDTQYF. In DNA, the CDR3 is TGTGCCAGCAGCACGTCGGGAAGTACAGATACGCAGTATTTT.

This chain uses TRBV6-5 with TRBJ2-5, with D maybe TRBD2 (5 bases). V lost 4 bases and J 5 bases, leaving 14 bases between the germline ends. Germline V gene lookup returns CDR1 MNHEY and CDR2 SVGAGI. The CDR3 is 14 residues long. DNA of the CDR3: TGTGCCAGCAGTTCTTCTGGTCCGGGGGAGACCCAGTACTTC. Translating gives CASSSSGPGETQYF.

This clone is a singleton in its sample. This chain links TRBV6-5 with TRBJ1-1, with 7 nucleotides matching TRBD1. This CDR3 contains 14 residues. V shed 2 bases and J 1 base; nucleotides not matched to a gene: 1. Germline CDR1 MNHEY, CDR2 SVGAGI. CDR3 sequence (DNA): TGTGCCAGCAGTTACCGGACAGGGAACACTGAAGCTTTCTTT. This codes for CASSYRTGNTEAFF.

Only one count was recorded for this clone. This chain connects TRBV6-6 to TRBJ1-5; D ambiguous. CDR1 and CDR2 from the germline V gene are MNHNY and SVGAGI (reference sequence). The CDR3 contains 13 residues. V was clipped by 6 bases and J by 6 bases, with 12 bases between them. CDR3 coding DNA: TGTGCCAGCAGGGAGAATACTGTTCAGCCCCAGCATTTT. Protein product: CASRENTVQPQHF.

This clone was recorded a few times. The chain is built from TRBV9 and TRBJ2-5; D is unclear. This CDR3 contains 16 residues. V was cut by 3 bases and J by 0 bases, with 15 bases left in between. Germline V gene lookup returns CDR1 SGDLS and CDR2 YYNGEE. CDR3 coding DNA: TGTGCCAGCAGCGCGTGGCCCCGCACCGACCAAGAGACCCAGTACTTC. Its protein product is CASSAWPRTDQETQYF. Variable domain in full (rest from reference TRBV9 and TRBJ2-5): DSGVTQTPKHLITATGQRVTLRCSPRSGDLSVYWYQQSLDQGLQFLIQYYNGEERAKGNILERFSAQQFPDLHSELNLSSLELGDSALYFCASSAWPRTDQETQYFGPGTRLLVL.